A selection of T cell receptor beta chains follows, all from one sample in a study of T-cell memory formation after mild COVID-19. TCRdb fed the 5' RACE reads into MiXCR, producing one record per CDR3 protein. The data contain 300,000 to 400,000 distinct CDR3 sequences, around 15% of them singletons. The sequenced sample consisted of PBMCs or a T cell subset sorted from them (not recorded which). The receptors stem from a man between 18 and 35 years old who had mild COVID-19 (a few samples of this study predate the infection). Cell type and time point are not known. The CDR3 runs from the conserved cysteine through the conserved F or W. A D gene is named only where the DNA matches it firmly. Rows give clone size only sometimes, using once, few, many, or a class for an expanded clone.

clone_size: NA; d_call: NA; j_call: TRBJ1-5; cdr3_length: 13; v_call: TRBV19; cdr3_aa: CASAAERAQPQHF; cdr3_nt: TGTGCCAGTGCAGCCGAGAGGGCTCAGCCCCAGCATTTT
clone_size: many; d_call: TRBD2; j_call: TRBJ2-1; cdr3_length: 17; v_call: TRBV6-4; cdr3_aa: CASSETSGGPFYNEQFF; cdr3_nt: TGTGCCAGCAGTGAGACTAGCGGGGGGCCTTTCTACAATGAGCAGTTCTTC
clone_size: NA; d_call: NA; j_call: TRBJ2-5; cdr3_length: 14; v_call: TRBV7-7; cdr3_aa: CASSRTSIRETQYF; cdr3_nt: TGTGCCAGCAGCAGAACTAGCATTCGAGAGACCCAGTACTTC
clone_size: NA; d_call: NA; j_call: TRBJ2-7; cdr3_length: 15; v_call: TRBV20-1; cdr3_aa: CSARDRSGYGYEQYF; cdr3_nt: TGCAGTGCTAGAGATCGGAGCGGATACGGCTACGAGCAGTACTTC
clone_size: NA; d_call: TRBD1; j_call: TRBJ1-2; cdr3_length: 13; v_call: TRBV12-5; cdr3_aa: CASGYGTGNGYTF; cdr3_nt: TGTGCTAGTGGTTATGGGACAGGGAACGGCTACACCTTC
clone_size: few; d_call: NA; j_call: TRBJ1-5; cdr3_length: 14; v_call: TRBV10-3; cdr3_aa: CATRWGEIDQPQHF; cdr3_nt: TGTGCCACCCGATGGGGAGAGATCGATCAGCCCCAGCATTTT
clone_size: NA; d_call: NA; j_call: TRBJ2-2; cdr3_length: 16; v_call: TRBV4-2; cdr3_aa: CASSQVGGATTGELFF; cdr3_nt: TGTGCCAGCAGCCAAGTGGGGGGCGCGACCACCGGGGAGCTGTTTTTT
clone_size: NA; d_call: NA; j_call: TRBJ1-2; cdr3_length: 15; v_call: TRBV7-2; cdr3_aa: CASSYHRDLDPGYTF; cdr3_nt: TGTGCCAGCAGCTATCACCGGGACCTTGATCCGGGCTACACCTTC
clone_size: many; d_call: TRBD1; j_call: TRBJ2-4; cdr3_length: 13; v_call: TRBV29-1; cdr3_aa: CSVEGQGKNIQYF; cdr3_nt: TGCAGCGTTGAAGGACAGGGAAAAAACATTCAGTACTTC
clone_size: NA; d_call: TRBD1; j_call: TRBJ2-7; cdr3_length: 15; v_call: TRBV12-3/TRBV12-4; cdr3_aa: CASSNTGANSYEQYF; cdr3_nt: TGTGCCAGCAGTAACACAGGGGCCAACTCCTACGAGCAGTACTTC
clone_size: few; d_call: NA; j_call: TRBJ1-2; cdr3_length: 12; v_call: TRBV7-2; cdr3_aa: CASSLAPYGYTF; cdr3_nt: TGTGCCAGCAGCTTAGCGCCCTATGGCTACACCTTC
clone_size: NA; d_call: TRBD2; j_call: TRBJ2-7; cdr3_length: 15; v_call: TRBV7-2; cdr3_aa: CASSFLAGVSYEQYF; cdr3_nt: TGTGCCAGCAGCTTCCTAGCGGGGGTCTCCTACGAGCAGTACTTC
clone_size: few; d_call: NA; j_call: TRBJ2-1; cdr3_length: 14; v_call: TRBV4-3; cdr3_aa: CASSQEGPSNEQFF; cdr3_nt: TGCGCCAGCAGCCAAGAAGGCCCATCCAATGAGCAGTTCTTC
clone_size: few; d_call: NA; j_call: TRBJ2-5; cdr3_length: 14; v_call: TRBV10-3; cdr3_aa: CAISGPGDQETQYF; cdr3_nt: TGTGCCATCAGTGGCCCCGGGGACCAAGAGACCCAGTACTTC
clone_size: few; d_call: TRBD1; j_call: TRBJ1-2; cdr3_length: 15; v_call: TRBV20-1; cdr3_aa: CSARASRGPNYGYTF; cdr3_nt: TGCAGTGCTAGGGCATCCAGGGGGCCGAACTATGGCTACACCTTC
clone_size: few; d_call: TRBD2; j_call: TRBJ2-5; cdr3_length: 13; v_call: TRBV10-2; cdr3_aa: CATRLAGGETQYF; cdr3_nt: TGCGCCACCCGACTAGCGGGGGGAGAGACCCAGTACTTC
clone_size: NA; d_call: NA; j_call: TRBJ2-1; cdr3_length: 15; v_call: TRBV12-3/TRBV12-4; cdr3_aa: CASSLHVVRGSEQFF; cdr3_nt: TGTGCCAGCAGTCTCCACGTGGTCAGGGGCAGTGAGCAGTTCTTC
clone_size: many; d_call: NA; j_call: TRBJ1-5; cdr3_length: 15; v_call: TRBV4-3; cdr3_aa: CASSQDSGGGQPQHF; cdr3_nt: TGCGCCAGCAGCCAAGATTCTGGGGGCGGTCAGCCCCAGCATTTT
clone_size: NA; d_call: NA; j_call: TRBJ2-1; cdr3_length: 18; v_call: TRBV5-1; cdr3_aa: CASSLARGGRSSYNEQFF; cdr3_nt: TGCGCCAGCAGCTTGGCCAGGGGGGGGAGGTCATCCTACAATGAGCAGTTCTTC
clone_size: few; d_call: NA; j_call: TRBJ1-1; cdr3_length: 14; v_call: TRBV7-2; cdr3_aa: CASSPHSSTSEAFF; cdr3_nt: TGTGCCAGCAGCCCCCACAGTTCTACTAGTGAAGCTTTCTTT
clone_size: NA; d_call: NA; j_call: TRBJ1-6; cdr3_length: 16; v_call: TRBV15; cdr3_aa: CATSREGGEGGSPLHF; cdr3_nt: TGTGCCACCAGCAGAGAAGGGGGTGAGGGGGGCTCACCCCTCCACTTT
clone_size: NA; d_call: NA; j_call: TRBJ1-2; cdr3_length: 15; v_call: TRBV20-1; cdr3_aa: CSATAVGGGDYGYTF; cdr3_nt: TGCAGTGCTACTGCCGTCGGGGGAGGAGACTATGGCTACACCTTC
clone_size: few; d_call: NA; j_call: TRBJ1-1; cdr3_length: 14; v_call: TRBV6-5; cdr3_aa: CASMRGAFGTEAFF; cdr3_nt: TGTGCCAGCATGAGGGGGGCTTTCGGCACTGAAGCTTTCTTT
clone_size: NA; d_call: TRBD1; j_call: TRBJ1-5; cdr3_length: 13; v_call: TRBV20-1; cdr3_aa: CSARRGSGQPQHF; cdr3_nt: TGCAGTGCTCGCAGGGGGTCGGGTCAGCCCCAGCATTTT
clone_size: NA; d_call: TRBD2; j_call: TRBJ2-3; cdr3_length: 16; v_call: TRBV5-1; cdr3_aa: CASSLTSGGLMDTQYF; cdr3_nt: TGCGCCAGCAGCTTGACTAGCGGGGGGCTGATGGATACGCAGTATTTT